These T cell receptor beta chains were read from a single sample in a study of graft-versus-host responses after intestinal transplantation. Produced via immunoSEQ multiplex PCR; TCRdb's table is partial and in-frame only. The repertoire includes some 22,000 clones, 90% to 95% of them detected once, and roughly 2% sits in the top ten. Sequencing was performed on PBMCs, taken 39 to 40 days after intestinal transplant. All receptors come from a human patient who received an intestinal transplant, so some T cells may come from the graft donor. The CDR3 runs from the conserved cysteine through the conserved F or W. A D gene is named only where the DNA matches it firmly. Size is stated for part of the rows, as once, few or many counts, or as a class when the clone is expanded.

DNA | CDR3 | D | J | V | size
TGTGCCAGCAGCCGTTTTCGGGCCCACGGCAATGAGCAGTTCTTC | CASSRFRAHGNEQFF | . | TRBJ2-1 | TRBV7-2 | once
TGCAGCGTTGATGGGACAGAAGAGACCCAGTACTTC | CSVDGTEETQYF | TRBD1 | TRBJ2-5 | TRBV29-1 | .
TGCGCCAGCAGCTCGCGAGGGCCTGGAAACACCATATATTTT | CASSSRGPGNTIYF | . | TRBJ1-3 | TRBV5-1 | .
TGTGCCAGCAGCTTAGTAGGGAACACAGATACGCAGTATTTT | CASSLVGNTDTQYF | . | TRBJ2-3 | TRBV7-6 | .
TGCAGCGTTGTAGACTGGGACAGGGGGATCTTAGATACGCAGTATTTT | CSVVDWDRGILDTQYF | TRBD1 | TRBJ2-3 | TRBV29-1 | .
TGTGCCAGCTCTACAGGGGTTCCCACTGAAGCTTTCTTT | CASSTGVPTEAFF | TRBD1 | TRBJ1-1 | TRBV19 | .
TGTGCCACCAGCAGAGAGAGACAGGGGGTACTCGGCTCCTACAATGAGCAGTTCTTC | CATSRERQGVLGSYNEQFF | TRBD1 | TRBJ2-1 | TRBV15 | .
TGTGCCAGCACGTACGGGGGATTCGCCGGGGAGCTGTTTTTT | CASTYGGFAGELFF | . | TRBJ2-2 | TRBV27 | .
TGCGCCAGCAGTGAGTCGGAGCGGTACCAAGAGACCCAGTACTTC | CASSESERYQETQYF | . | TRBJ2-5 | TRBV10-2 | .
TGTGCCAGCAGTTTATCGTCCCGAGCCTACAGACTTAACTATGGCTACACCTTC | CASSLSSRAYRLNYGYTF | . | TRBJ1-2 | TRBV27 | .
TGTGCCAGCAGTGATTTCTTGTGGGGCTACACCTTC | CASSDFLWGYTF | . | TRBJ1-2 | TRBV6-1 | .
TGTGCCAGCAGCCAAGTGAGGGGGTTGATTGGCTACACCTTC | CASSQVRGLIGYTF | . | TRBJ1-2 | TRBV14 | .
TGTGCCAGCAGTTTATTCGGGATGCCCTACGAGCAGTACTTC | CASSLFGMPYEQYF | . | TRBJ2-7 | TRBV28 | .
TGTGCCAGCAGTGAAAGGTTTATGGGGGTGAACACCGGGGAGCTGTTTTTT | CASSERFMGVNTGELFF | . | TRBJ2-2 | TRBV6-1 | .
TGTGCCAGCAGCCGACCGGCGGCTAGCGGGACCTACGAGCAGTACTTC | CASSRPAASGTYEQYF | TRBD2 | TRBJ2-7 | TRBV7-9 | .
TGTGCCAGCAGCCTCAAATACGAGCAGTACTTC | CASSLKYEQYF | . | TRBJ2-7 | TRBV7-8 | .
TGTGCCAGCAGCGGACTACTAGCGGTTAAGAGGGCCGGGGAGCTGTTTTTT | CASSGLLAVKRAGELFF | TRBD2 | TRBJ2-2 | TRBV9 | .
TGTGCCAGCAGTGCGGGAGGGCCCCACGAGCAGTACTTC | CASSAGGPHEQYF | TRBD2 | TRBJ2-7 | TRBV27 | .
TGCAGCGTTGAAGCCCGCCACAGGGGAGCACCAGATACGCAGTATTTT | CSVEARHRGAPDTQYF | TRBD1 | TRBJ2-3 | TRBV29-1 | .
TGCGCCAGCAGCTTAGGGGGGTACGAGCAGTACTTC | CASSLGGYEQYF | . | TRBJ2-7 | TRBV5-1 | .
TGTGCCAGCAGCCTTGGACAGGGTGCAGATACGCAGTATTTT | CASSLGQGADTQYF | TRBD1 | TRBJ2-3 | TRBV11-3 | .
TGTGCCAGCCGTAAAGCTTATAATCTAGCCAAAAACATTCAGTACTTC | CASRKAYNLAKNIQYF | . | TRBJ2-4 | TRBV6-1 | .
TGCGCCAGCAGCCAAGTTAGCGGGATAGACTTGGATACGCAGTATTTT | CASSQVSGIDLDTQYF | TRBD2 | TRBJ2-3 | TRBV4-1 | .
TGTGCCAGCAGCTTGAACCCTAACAGCGAGCAGTTCTTC | CASSLNPNSEQFF | . | TRBJ2-1 | TRBV11-3 | .
TGCAGCGTCCAGGGACAGGGTCTTTATGGCTACACCTTC | CSVQGQGLYGYTF | TRBD1 | TRBJ1-2 | TRBV29-1 | .
TGTGCCAGCAGTTTATCGGGAGTACATAATTCACCCCTCCACTTT | CASSLSGVHNSPLHF | . | TRBJ1-6 | TRBV28 | once